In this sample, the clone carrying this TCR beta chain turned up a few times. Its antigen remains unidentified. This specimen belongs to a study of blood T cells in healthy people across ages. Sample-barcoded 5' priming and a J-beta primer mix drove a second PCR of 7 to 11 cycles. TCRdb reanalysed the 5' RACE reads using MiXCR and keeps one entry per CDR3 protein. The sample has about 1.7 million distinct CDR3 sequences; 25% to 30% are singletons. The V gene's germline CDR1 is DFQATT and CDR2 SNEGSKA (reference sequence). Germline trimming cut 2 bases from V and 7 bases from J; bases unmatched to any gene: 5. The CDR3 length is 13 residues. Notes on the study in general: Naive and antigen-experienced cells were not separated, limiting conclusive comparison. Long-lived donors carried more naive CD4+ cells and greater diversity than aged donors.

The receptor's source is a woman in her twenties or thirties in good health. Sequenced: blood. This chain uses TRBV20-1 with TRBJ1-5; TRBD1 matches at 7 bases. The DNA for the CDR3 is TGCAGTGCTAGACAGGGGGTAAGCCAGCCCCAGCATTTT. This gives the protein CSARQGVSQPQHF.